These 5 T cell receptor beta chains came from one sample sequenced in a study of beta chain features in type 1 diabetes. Study-level findings and limits: Moderate yet significant TCRB CDR3 shortening was seen in Type 1 diabetes patients in all four CD4+ subsets.

These TCRs' antigens remain unknown. The investigators reverse transcribed all of the isolated RNA, so they sequenced expressed TCRB transcripts. Generated by immunoSEQ multiplex PCR, the TCRdb table keeps only in-frame clones and is missing some. The sample includes 250,000 to 300,000 clones, around an eighth of them seen just once. The sequenced material came from naive CD4+ T cells from blood. These receptors came from a man aged 30-40 years with type 1 diabetes.

This sequence joins TRBV9 and TRBJ2-5; TRBD1 aligns across 8 bases. Germline assignment: CDR1 SGDLS and CDR2 YYNGEE. The CDR3 sequence is 14 residues long. V gave up 3 bases and J gave up 4 bases; unmatched junction bases: 5. CDR3 DNA: TGTGCCAGCAGCGCCAGGACAGGGCGAGAGACCCAGTACTTC. Translated, it gives CASSARTGRETQYF. Looking up the rest from reference TRBV9 and TRBJ2-5 gives the full variable domain: DSGVTQTPKHLITATGQRVTLRCSPRSGDLSVYWYQQSLDQGLQFLIQYYNGEERAKGNILERFSAQQFPDLHSELNLSSLELGDSALYFCASSARTGRETQYFGPGTRLLVL.

The chain recombines TRBV7-3 with TRBJ2-3, with 9 bases aligning to TRBD1. CDR3 length equals 14 residues. Germline V gene sequence: CDR1 SGHTA, CDR2 FQGTGA. The ends lost 4 bases at V and 2 bases at J; junction bases unmatched: 1. The CDR3 bases are TGTGCCAGCAGCTACAGGGGGCTCACAGATACGCAGTATTTT. Its translation: CASSYRGLTDTQYF. Supplemented by reference TRBV7-3 and TRBJ2-3, the full variable domain reads GAGVSQTPSNKVTEKGKYVELRCDPISGHTALYWYRQSLGQGPEFLIYFQGTGAADDSGLPNDRFFAVRPEGSVSTLKIQRTERGDSAVYLCASSYRGLTDTQYFGPGTRLTVL.

The chain has TRBV7-2 and TRBJ2-5; TRBD2 matches 8 bases. J gave up 2 bases and V 4 bases, and 12 bases lay outside the gene matches. CDR1 and CDR2 from the germline V gene are SGHTA and FQGNSA. CDR3 length: 17 amino acids. CDR3 loop: CASSSGFSPGGQETQYF. In nucleotides, the CDR3 is TGTGCCAGCAGCTCGGGGTTCTCTCCGGGGGGGCAAGAGACCCAGTACTTC.

The V and J genes are TRBV19 and TRBJ1-2; TRBD1 matches 11 bases. This CDR3 region has 13 residues. The J segment lost 8 bases and the V segment lost 7 bases, leaving 6 bases of the junction unmatched. Germline CDR1 reads LNHDA; CDR2 reads SQIVND (reference sequence). In nucleotides, the CDR3 is TGTGCCAGTACTGGACAGGGGGCAAAGGGCTACACCTTC. It yields the protein CASTGQGAKGYTF.

Comments on this clone: At one end, the junction sequence differs from germline, possibly due to a read error. V and J are TRBV7-8 and TRBJ1-1; no reliable D call. The germline CDR1 and CDR2 sequences are SGHVS and FQNEAQ. This CDR3 is built from 11 residues. The DNA of the CDR3 is TGTGCCAGCAGCTTGGGCACCACATGGTTTTTT. Its translation is CASSLGTTWFF.